Following are 16 T cell receptor beta chains from one sample sequenced in a study of shared clonotypes between healthy human individuals. TCRdb's copy holds only in-frame clones and misses some; the assay was immunoSEQ multiplex PCR. Of some 1,400,000 clones listed, roughly 97% were seen once; the top ten hold 1.2%. The sample consisted of naive CD4+ T cells sorted from blood. Noted subset: CD45RA+ positively selected. These receptors were taken from a young man in good health.

As regards this clone: This CDR3 is also generated by other DNA sequences in the sample. This sequence joins TRBV5-5 and TRBJ2-2; D gene uncertain. Trimming stripped 0 bases from V and 5 bases from J, with 5 bases between. The germline V gene encodes CDR1 SGHKS and CDR2 YYEKEE (reference sequence). The CDR3 consists of 13 residues. The CDR3 DNA reads as TGTGCCAGCAGCTTGGTGGTTACCGGGGAGCTGTTTTTT. Translation gives CASSLVVTGELFF. Full variable domain (rest looked up from reference TRBV5-5 and TRBJ2-2): DAGVTQSPTHLIKTRGQQVTLRCSPISGHKSVSWYQQVLGQGPQFIFQYYEKEERGRGNFPDRFSARQFPNYSSELNVNALLLGDSALYLCASSLVVTGELFFGEGSRLTVL.

About this clone itself: This same CDR3 is encoded by further DNA sequences in the sample. The chain combines TRBV14 with TRBJ2-3; D ambiguous. Germline V lookup: CDR1 SGHDN, CDR2 FVKESK. Trimming removed 2 bases from V and 1 base from J, with 4 bases in between. This CDR3 comprises 13 residues. The CDR3 spells CASSQLGTDTQYF. As DNA, the CDR3 is TGTGCCAGCAGCCAACTCGGCACAGATACGCAGTATTTT.

As concerns this clone: The same CDR3 also results from other DNA sequences found in this sample. This rearrangement joins TRBV7-9 to TRBJ1-5; a possible D gene is TRBD1 (5 bases). Trimming removed 3 bases from V and 7 bases from J, with 10 bases in between. Germline lookup yields CDR1 SEHNR and CDR2 FQNEAQ (reference sequence). CDR3 length equals 13 residues. CDR3 sequence reads: CASSFLGDQPQHF. CDR3 DNA: TGTGCCAGCAGCTTTCTCGGGGACCAGCCCCAGCATTTT.

The gene calls are TRBV4-1 and TRBJ2-7; TRBD1 agrees at 7 bases. The ends lost 6 bases at V and 3 bases at J; junction bases unmatched: 11. The CDR3 contains 15 residues. Germline CDR1 reads MGHRA; CDR2 reads YSYEKL. DNA of the CDR3: TGCGCCAGCAGACACGTCGGGACAGAGGACTACGAGCAGTACTTC. Its translation: CASRHVGTEDYEQYF.

This clone was picked up one time. V and J are TRBV6-1 and TRBJ2-1, with a tentative D call TRBD2 (6 bases). Germline V lookup: CDR1 MNHNS, CDR2 SASEGT. The CDR3 runs 15 residues. Trimming left V 6 bases short and J 4 bases short, with 16 bases between. CDR3 in DNA: TGTGCCAGCAGGTCGGGGCAGGGAGGATACAATGAGCAGTTCTTC. Protein product: CASRSGQGGYNEQFF.

The J gene is TRBJ2-7, the V gene TRBV7-8; 7 nucleotides line up with TRBD2. With 6 bases clipped from V and 3 bases from J, the junction kept 11 bases outside the gene matches. The CDR3 extends over 15 amino acids. Germline V gene lookup returns CDR1 SGHVS and CDR2 FQNEAQ. The DNA for the CDR3 is TGTGCCAGCAGTCGATCTAGCGGTCAATTCTACGAGCAGTACTTC. Protein sequence: CASSRSSGQFYEQYF. The full variable domain, completed using reference TRBV7-8 and TRBJ2-7, is GAGVSQSPRYKVAKRGQDVALRCDPISGHVSLFWYQQALGQGPEFLTYFQNEAQLDKSGLPSDRFFAERPEGSVSTLKIQRTQQEDSAVYLCASSRSSGQFYEQYFGPGTRLTVT.

The J gene is TRBJ2-5, the V gene TRBV28, with D unclear. V shed 6 bases and J shed 1 base, with 12 bases lying between them. The CDR3 is 14 residues long. Germline values: CDR1 MDHEN, CDR2 SYDVKM. CDR3 sequence: CASSLGPLQETQYF. The CDR3 bases are TGTGCCAGCAGCCTAGGCCCTCTCCAAGAGACCCAGTACTTC.

The chain combines TRBV19 with TRBJ2-3, with D tentatively TRBD1 or TRBD2 (5 bases each). V lost 7 bases to trimming and J lost 0 bases, with 20 bases between them. The CDR3 consists of 17 residues. The germline gives CDR1 LNHDA, CDR2 SQIVND (reference sequence). Written as DNA, the CDR3 is TGTGCCAGTAAGACGGGAACTAGGGGACCTAGCACAGATACGCAGTATTTT. This gives the protein CASKTGTRGPSTDTQYF.

The rearrangement joins TRBV6-5 to TRBJ2-7, with 8 bases matching TRBD1. CDR1 and CDR2 (germline): MNHEY, SVGAGI. The CDR3 contains 12 residues. V lost 5 bases to trimming and J lost 7 bases; unmatched junction nucleotides: 4. CDR3 protein: CASSQTGVEQYF. The CDR3 DNA reads as TGTGCCAGCAGTCAGACAGGGGTTGAGCAGTACTTC.

The J gene is TRBJ2-3, the V gene TRBV6-4; the match to TRBD2 covers 7 bases. Germline V gene data show CDR1 as MRHNA and CDR2 as SNTAGT. The junction had 5 bases not matched to a gene; V was cut back by 4 bases and J by 1 base. The CDR3 contains 15 residues. The CDR3 loop reads CASSALAAGTDTQYF. The CDR3 coding sequence is TGTGCCAGCAGTGCGCTAGCGGCCGGCACAGATACGCAGTATTTT.

V and J are TRBV9 and TRBJ1-1; D unresolved. The CDR3 is made up of 13 amino acids. V was shortened by 5 bases and J by 2 bases, with 10 bases between the two germline ends. The V gene's germline CDR1 is SGDLS and CDR2 YYNGEE. CDR3 nucleotides: TGTGCCAGCAGTCTAGAACTAAACACTGAAGCTTTCTTT. Encoded protein: CASSLELNTEAFF.

The chain is built from TRBV4-3 and TRBJ2-3; D gene uncertain. V was trimmed by 0 bases and J by 2 bases, leaving 6 bases between them. The CDR3 contains 14 residues. CDR1 and CDR2 (germline): LGHNA, YSLEER. In DNA form, the CDR3 reads TGCGCCAGCAGCCAAGATAGGAACACAGATACGCAGTATTTT. Residues: CASSQDRNTDTQYF.

The V and J genes are TRBV7-2 and TRBJ2-2; D is perhaps TRBD1 or TRBD2 (5 bases each). The CDR3 is 15 residues long. Between the trimmed V and J ends, which lost 5 bases and 10 bases, there was a span of 20 bases. CDR1 and CDR2 from the germline V gene are SGHTA and FQGNSA. The CDR3 DNA is TGTGCCAGCAGCCCCCCGGGACGTCTGGCGGAGGAGCTGTTTTTT. Amino acids: CASSPPGRLAEELFF.

CDR3 nucleotide sequence: TGTGCCAGCAGCGTAGAGGGGCTAGCGCTATACAATGAGCAGTTCTTC. Its translation: CASSVEGLALYNEQFF. The chain carries TRBV9 and TRBJ2-1, with D tentatively TRBD2 (6 bases). This CDR3 has 16 residues. The germline V and J ends were trimmed by 0 bases and 4 bases, with 14 bases remaining between them. Germline V gives CDR1 SGDLS, CDR2 YYNGEE.

The CDR3 region has the DNA TGTGCCAGCAGCCCCCCTATAGCGGGAGTTTTTCCCTACGAGCAGTACTTC. It encodes CASSPPIAGVFPYEQYF. The chain uses TRBV7-2 and TRBJ2-7; 9 bases agree with TRBD2. The CDR3 has 17 residues. V shed 5 bases, J shed 2 bases, and the junction held 13 bases outside the gene matches. Looked up from germline, CDR1 is SGHTA and CDR2 is FQGNSA.

The rearrangement joins TRBV15 to TRBJ1-2, with no clear D. CDR3 length equals 15 residues. The germline V gene encodes CDR1 LNHNV and CDR2 YYDKDF (reference sequence). V was trimmed by 0 bases and J by 0 bases, leaving 8 bases between them. CDR3 DNA: TGTGCCACCAGCAGAGACACGAACTCTAACTATGGCTACACCTTC. Its translation: CATSRDTNSNYGYTF.